This passage covers 27 T cell receptor beta chains from one sample sequenced in a study of blood T cell repertoires in COVID-19. Method: immunoSEQ multiplex PCR; TCRdb's copy keeps in-frame clones and lacks some. This sample has over 200,000 clones; 80% to 85% occur once, and the top ten carry approximately 5.4%. The specimen sequenced was peripheral blood. These receptors all stem from a human donor in a cohort sampled during active COVID-19.

The chain is built from TRBV10-3 and TRBJ2-7, with 9 bases lining up with TRBD1. CDR1 and CDR2 (germline): ENHRY, SYGVKD. V shed 8 bases and J 0 bases; nucleotides not matched to a gene: 8. The CDR3 contains 15 residues. Here the CDR3 reads CAIGGQGISSYEQYF. DNA for the CDR3: TGTGCCATCGGAGGACAGGGGATATCCTCCTACGAGCAGTACTTC.

The chain uses TRBV7-9 and TRBJ1-6, with D hard to call. The CDR3 is 16 residues long. V lost 1 base and J 0 bases, leaving 7 bases between the germline ends. Germline V gene sequence: CDR1 SEHNR, CDR2 FQNEAQ (reference sequence). This chain's CDR3 is CASSLGASSYNSPLHF. The CDR3 coding sequence is TGTGCCAGCAGCTTAGGGGCAAGCTCCTATAATTCACCCCTCCACTTT.

V is TRBV21-1 and J is TRBJ1-5; TRBD1, the D gene given by the table, was not confirmed from the DNA. TRBV21-1 is a pseudogene locus. This CDR3 is 15 amino acids long. CDR3 DNA: TGTGCCAGCAGCACCACCAGGGTCTGCAATCAGCCCCAGCATTTT. As protein: CASSTTRVCNQPQHF.

V and J are TRBV19 and TRBJ1-2, with 7 positions matching TRBD1. From germline, CDR1 is LNHDA and CDR2 SQIVND (reference sequence). The CDR3 runs 13 residues. Trimming at V came to 6 bases and at J to 8 bases, leaving 9 bases not matched to a gene. The CDR3 reads CASRRTGRRGYTF. The CDR3 DNA is TGTGCCAGTAGACGGACAGGAAGAAGAGGCTACACCTTC.

This clone was seen a handful of times. The rearrangement links TRBV28 to TRBJ2-1, with 8 bases identical to TRBD1. Looked up from germline, CDR1 is MDHEN and CDR2 is SYDVKM. The CDR3 runs 14 residues. With V trimmed by 4 bases and J by 7 bases, 6 bases remained unmatched. CDR3 sequence reads: CASSWTQGANEQFF. The CDR3 DNA reads as TGTGCCAGCAGTTGGACGCAGGGGGCAAATGAGCAGTTCTTC.

The J gene is TRBJ2-7, the V gene TRBV9, with D possibly being TRBD2 (5 bases). The CDR3 runs to 14 residues. The V gene's germline CDR1 is SGDLS and CDR2 YYNGEE. V lost 0 bases, J lost 4 bases, and 11 bases lay in between. The CDR3 coding sequence is TGTGCCAGCAGCGTAGATCAAACGGGGTACGAGCAGTACTTC. Translated, it gives CASSVDQTGYEQYF. Together with reference TRBV9 and TRBJ2-7, the CDR3 gives the full variable domain: DSGVTQTPKHLITATGQRVTLRCSPRSGDLSVYWYQQSLDQGLQFLIQYYNGEERAKGNILERFSAQQFPDLHSELNLSSLELGDSALYFCASSVDQTGYEQYFGPGTRLTVT.

This rearrangement joins TRBV30 to TRBJ2-7; 9 positions match TRBD1. J gave up 5 bases and V 3 bases, and 14 bases lay outside the gene matches. The CDR3 spans 16 residues. Germline lookup yields CDR1 GTSNPN and CDR2 SVGIG (reference sequence). CDR3 in DNA: TGTGCCTGGAGGGAACTCGGGACAGGGAGAATACACGAGCAGTACTTC. Protein product: CAWRELGTGRIHEQYF.

The V and J genes are TRBV27 and TRBJ1-2; the match to TRBD1 covers 8 bases. Germline V gene lookup returns CDR1 MNHEY and CDR2 SMNVEV (reference sequence). The CDR3 contains 17 residues. Trimming removed 5 bases from V and 4 bases from J; junction bases left unmatched: 15. CDR3: CASSQQTGDPLFYGYTF. CDR3 nucleotides: TGTGCCAGCAGTCAACAGACAGGGGACCCCCTCTTCTATGGCTACACCTTC.

The genes are TRBV6-5 and TRBJ1-3; 7 nucleotides agree with TRBD1. CDR1 is MNHEY and CDR2 is SVGAGI in the germline V gene. V was pared by 6 bases and J by 1 base, with 3 bases of the junction left unmatched. This CDR3 has 14 amino acids. In DNA, the CDR3 is TGTGCCAGCAGGGGGACAGCGTCTGGAAACACCATATATTTT. Encoded protein: CASRGTASGNTIYF.

This clone was detected a few times. The V call is TRBV7-3, the J call TRBJ2-7, with 10 bases fitting TRBD2. V trimming: 0 bases; J trimming: 6 bases; junction bases outside the gene matches: 2. This CDR3 spans 14 amino acids. The germline V gene encodes CDR1 SGHTA and CDR2 FQGTGA. CDR3 DNA sequence: TGTGCCAGCAGCTTAACTGGGACTAGCGCCGAGCAGTACTTC. This encodes CASSLTGTSAEQYF.

This sequence joins TRBV29-1 and TRBJ2-7; 7 bases match TRBD1. Germline CDR1 is SQVTM and CDR2 is ANQGSEA. Trimming removed 1 base from V and 3 bases from J; junction bases left unmatched: 9. CDR3 length equals 15 residues. The chain's CDR3 is CSVEGVTGFYYEQYF. CDR3 DNA sequence: TGCAGCGTTGAAGGAGTGACAGGGTTTTACTACGAGCAGTACTTC.

The rearrangement uses TRBV18 and TRBJ1-2; D is unclear. V was clipped by 6 bases and J by 13 bases, with 18 bases between them. The CDR3 spans 12 residues. Germline values: CDR1 KGHSH, CDR2 LQKENI. CDR3 nucleotides: TGTGCCAGCTCCCCCACGGCGGCGTCGCGCACCTTC. This sequence encodes CASSPTAASRTF.

In DNA form, the CDR3 reads TGCGCCAGCAGCCAAGGATTACCAGGGAACCTCTACGAGCAGTACTTC. Its translation: CASSQGLPGNLYEQYF. The V call is TRBV4-3, the J call TRBJ2-7; D possibly corresponds to TRBD1 (5 bases). The V gene's germline CDR1 is LGHNA and CDR2 YSLEER. The CDR3 totals 16 residues. Trimming shortened V by 1 base and J by 3 bases, and 16 bases separated the two germline ends.

This rearrangement joins TRBV10-3 to TRBJ1-1, with D tentatively TRBD1 (6 bases). Per germline, CDR1 ENHRY and CDR2 SYGVKD. The CDR3 is 13 residues long. V was trimmed by 10 bases and J by 4 bases, leaving 16 bases between them. DNA of the CDR3: TGTGCCACCCGTCTACAGGGCCCCACTGAAGCTTTCTTT. This gives the protein CATRLQGPTEAFF.

This chain links TRBV21-1 with TRBJ2-2; the D call in the table, TRBD1, was not verified against the DNA. TRBV21-1 is labeled a pseudogene. The CDR3 is 9 amino acids. The DNA for the CDR3 is TGTCATAACACCGGGGAGCTGTTTTTT. It specifies CHNTGELFF.

J is TRBJ2-7 and V is TRBV5-5; D is uncertain. This CDR3 has 14 residues. V was trimmed by 0 bases and J by 2 bases, leaving 9 bases between them. Germline V CDR1 and CDR2: SGHKS, YYEKEE (reference sequence). The CDR3 spells CASSLVGSTYEQYF. The CDR3 DNA is TGTGCCAGCAGCTTGGTCGGGTCTACCTACGAGCAGTACTTC.

J is TRBJ2-5 and V is TRBV9; 7 nucleotides line up with TRBD2. The V segment lost 0 bases and the J segment 5 bases; nucleotides outside the gene matches: 7. Germline V gene data show CDR1 as SGDLS and CDR2 as YYNGEE. The CDR3 loop spans 15 amino acids. CDR3 in DNA: TGTGCCAGCAGCGTAGAGGCGGGAGCAGGTGAGACCCAGTACTTC. This sequence encodes CASSVEAGAGETQYF.

The V call is TRBV11-1, the J call TRBJ1-1, with a possible D match to TRBD1 (5 bases). CDR1 SGHAT and CDR2 FQDESV come from the germline V gene (reference sequence). This CDR3 is built from 14 residues. The germline V and J ends were trimmed by 3 bases and 4 bases, with 12 bases remaining between them. This CDR3 is CASSLRGSTTEAFF. The CDR3 bases are TGTGCCAGCAGCTTGCGGGGGTCCACCACTGAAGCTTTCTTT.

The V and J genes are TRBV5-4 and TRBJ1-1, with 7 bases fitting TRBD1. This CDR3 comprises 16 residues. Trimming took 3 bases from V and 5 from J; bases not matched to a gene: 13. Germline lookup yields CDR1 SGHNT and CDR2 YYREEE (reference sequence). The CDR3 reads CASSSQPTGKGTEAFF. CDR3 nucleotide sequence: TGTGCCAGCAGCTCCCAACCGACAGGGAAGGGAACTGAAGCTTTCTTT.

V usage is TRBV30 and J usage is TRBJ2-7; 7 bases are a match to TRBD1. This CDR3 is 11 amino acids long. V was pared by 5 bases and J by 6 bases, with 4 bases of the junction left unmatched. Looked up from germline, CDR1 is GTSNPN and CDR2 is SVGIG (reference sequence). CDR3 in amino acids: CAWQTGSEQYF. In DNA, the CDR3 is TGTGCCTGGCAGACAGGGAGCGAGCAGTACTTC.

This clone was observed a few times. The genes are TRBV19 and TRBJ2-7; 10 positions match TRBD2. CDR3 length: 14 residues. The V and J ends lost 4 bases and 1 base, in that order; junction bases with no gene match: 1. Germline V gene lookup returns CDR1 LNHDA and CDR2 SQIVND (reference sequence). CDR3 sequence reads: CASSTGLASYEQYF. As DNA, the CDR3 is TGTGCCAGTAGTACGGGACTAGCGTCCTACGAGCAGTACTTC.

This chain uses TRBV6-2 or TRBV6-3 with TRBJ2-7; 9 bases align to TRBD1. This CDR3 comprises 16 residues. V shed 0 bases, J shed 5 bases, and the junction held 8 bases outside the gene matches. Germline V gene data show CDR1 as MNHEY and CDR2 as SVGEGT. The DNA for the CDR3 is TGTGCCAGCAGTTACTCGGGACAGGGCGGGACCCACGAGCAGTACTTC. It yields the protein CASSYSGQGGTHEQYF.

The chain recombines TRBV6-6 with TRBJ1-2; D might be TRBD1 (5 bases). Per the germline V gene, CDR1 is MNHNY and CDR2 is SVGAGI (reference sequence). Between the trimmed V and J ends, which lost 5 bases and 6 bases, there was a span of 16 bases. The CDR3 length is 14 residues. The CDR3 DNA reads as TGTGCCAGCAGTGCTGTGGGGGGGAGCAATGGCTACACCTTC. Its protein is CASSAVGGSNGYTF.

This clone was detected only once. CDR3 DNA sequence: TGTGCCAGTAGTCCCCGACTAGCGGGAGGCCCCCCCGAGCAGTACTTC. Its protein product is CASSPRLAGGPPEQYF. The chain uses TRBV19 and TRBJ2-7; 13 bases agree with TRBD2. The germline V gene encodes CDR1 LNHDA and CDR2 SQIVND (reference sequence). Germline trimming cut 5 bases from V and 6 bases from J; bases unmatched to any gene: 10. There are 16 residues in the CDR3.

This clone was observed once. The rearrangement links TRBV7-2 to TRBJ2-1, with a possible D match to TRBD1 (5 bases). Germline V gene sequence: CDR1 SGHTA, CDR2 FQGNSA. The CDR3 is made up of 15 amino acids. The V and J ends lost 5 bases and 9 bases respectively, with 20 bases between them. CDR3 sequence: CASSQGPPPQGEQFF. DNA of the CDR3: TGTGCCAGCAGCCAAGGACCGCCTCCTCAGGGTGAGCAGTTCTTC.

This clone was counted between two and nine times. This sequence joins TRBV6-4 and TRBJ2-3; a possible D gene is TRBD2 (6 bases). The V gene lost 3 bases and the J gene lost 1 base, with 8 bases spanning the gap. The CDR3 covers 14 residues. Germline values: CDR1 MRHNA, CDR2 SNTAGT. The CDR3 sequence: CASSEIAGTDTQYF. The CDR3 region has the DNA TGTGCCAGCAGTGAAATAGCGGGCACAGATACGCAGTATTTT.

This clone has just a few counts. This chain joins TRBV30 and TRBJ2-7, with 9 bases fitting TRBD2. Germline V CDR1 and CDR2: GTSNPN, SVGIG (reference sequence). The ends lost 0 bases at V and 6 bases at J; junction bases unmatched: 9. This CDR3 is built from 15 residues. DNA of the CDR3: TGTGCCTGGAGTGTAGGGCGCGGGAGGGCCGTCGAGCAGTACTTC. This gives the protein CAWSVGRGRAVEQYF.